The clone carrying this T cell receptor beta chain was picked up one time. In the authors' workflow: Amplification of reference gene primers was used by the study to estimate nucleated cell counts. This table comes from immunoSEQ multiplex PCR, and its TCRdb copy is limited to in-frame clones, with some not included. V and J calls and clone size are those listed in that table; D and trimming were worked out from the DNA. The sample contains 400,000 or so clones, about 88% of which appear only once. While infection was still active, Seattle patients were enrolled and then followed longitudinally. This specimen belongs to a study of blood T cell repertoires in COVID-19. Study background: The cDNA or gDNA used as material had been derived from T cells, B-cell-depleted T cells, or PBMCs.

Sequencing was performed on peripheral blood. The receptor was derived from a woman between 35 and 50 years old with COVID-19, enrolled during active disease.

The CDR3 DNA is TGTGCCAGCAGCTTAGAAATAGGTAGCGGGAGTTTCCAGTACCAAGAGACCCAGTACTTC. Its translation: CASSLEIGSGSFQYQETQYF. The chain employs TRBV11-2 and TRBJ2-5, with TRBD2 matching 9 bases. Germline CDR1 and CDR2: SGHAT and FQNNGV. V lost 0 bases to trimming and J lost 0 bases; unmatched junction nucleotides: 14. The CDR3 length is 20 residues.